Below, 5 T cell receptor beta chains from the same sample are listed, as sequenced in a study of beta chain features in type 1 diabetes. Sequenced material consisted of expressed TCRB transcripts (all of the isolated RNA was reverse transcribed). Here immunoSEQ multiplex PCR was the method, and the copy in TCRdb shows in-frame clones only, minus some. This sample has around 400,000 clones; 10% to 15% occur once, and the top ten carry less than 0.02%. The sequencing input was naive CD4+ T cells from blood. Receptor source: a man in his late teens or twenties in good health.

The chain is built from TRBV27 and TRBJ2-1; 8 positions match TRBD2. The CDR3 contains 14 residues. V shed 5 bases and J 4 bases; nucleotides not matched to a gene: 4. The germline V gene encodes CDR1 MNHEY and CDR2 SMNVEV (reference sequence). CDR3 sequence: CASSSGSSYNEQFF. Written as DNA, the CDR3 is TGTGCCAGCAGTAGCGGGAGTTCGTACAATGAGCAGTTCTTC.

There are a few counts of this clone. The CDR3: CACKTGSYGYTF. The CDR3 DNA reads TGTGCCTGTAAGACAGGGTCTTACGGCTACACCTTC. The gene calls are TRBV30 and TRBJ1-2; TRBD1 matches 7 bases. CDR3 length equals 12 residues. Trimming took 6 bases from V and 8 from J; bases not matched to a gene: 9. The germline gives CDR1 GTSNPN, CDR2 SVGIG (reference sequence).

V is TRBV6-1 and J is TRBJ2-2, with D maybe TRBD1 (6 bases). V lost 10 bases and J lost 4, with 16 bases in between. This CDR3 is built from 14 residues. Germline CDR1 reads MNHNS; CDR2 reads SASEGT. CDR3 nucleotide sequence: TGTGCCAACTCCGGGACACTCTCCACCGGGGAGCTGTTTTTT. Translation gives CANSGTLSTGELFF.

This clone was counted between two and nine times. The rearrangement links TRBV6-5 to TRBJ1-2; D perhaps matches TRBD1 (5 bases). V was cut by 0 bases and J by 1 base, with 6 bases left in between. The germline V gene has CDR1 MNHEY and CDR2 SVGAGI. The CDR3 length is 14 residues. Here the CDR3 reads CASSYSGVNYGYTF. The CDR3 DNA follows: TGTGCCAGCAGTTACTCAGGGGTTAACTATGGCTACACCTTC.

This clone was seen a handful of times. The gene calls are TRBV6-1 and TRBJ2-2, with D perhaps TRBD2 (6 bases). The V gene lost 6 bases and the J gene lost 0 bases, with 17 bases spanning the gap. This CDR3 has 17 residues. Germline V gene lookup returns CDR1 MNHNS and CDR2 SASEGT. The CDR3 here is CASRESLGLANTGELFF. DNA of the CDR3: TGTGCCAGCAGGGAATCCTTGGGACTGGCGAACACCGGGGAGCTGTTTTTT.